This TCR beta chain was retrieved from a study of T cell responses to AZD1222 COVID-19 vaccine. Study outcomes and limitations: When two AZD1222 doses had been given, Spike-specific TCR breadth and depth rose. Spike regions recognized by vaccine-associated CD4 TCRs spanned the protein, led by 160-218 and 743-854. Baseline seropositives among AZD1222 recipients totaled only 6 or 7. The donor group comprised mostly white British people and more females; the analysis possibly underestimated clonal diversity.

Sequencing used immunoSEQ multiplex PCR; TCRdb keeps in-frame clones, though not all of them. Of about 120,000 clones listed, approximately 90% were seen once; the top ten hold roughly 3.5%. This clone was found once. Antigen specificity is unknown. CDR1 is PRHDT and CDR2 is FYEKMQ in the germline V gene (reference sequence). With 3 bases removed from V and 2 bases from J, the gap between germline ends came to 13 bases. CDR3 length: 15 residues. This TCR was recovered from an adult in good health. The material sequenced was peripheral blood, taken on day 0 of AZD1222 vaccination. The rearrangement joins TRBV13 to TRBJ1-2; weak D call: TRBD1 (6 bases). CDR3 DNA: TGTGCCAGCAGCTTGAGGGGGGCAGGGAACTATGGCTACACCTTC. It specifies CASSLRGAGNYGYTF. Using reference TRBV13 and TRBJ1-2 for the parts outside the CDR3, the full variable domain is AAGVIQSPRHLIKEKRETATLKCYPIPRHDTVYWYQQGPGQDPQFLISFYEKMQSDKGSIPDRFSAQQFSDYHSELNMSSLELGDSALYFCASSLRGAGNYGYTFGSGTRLTVV.